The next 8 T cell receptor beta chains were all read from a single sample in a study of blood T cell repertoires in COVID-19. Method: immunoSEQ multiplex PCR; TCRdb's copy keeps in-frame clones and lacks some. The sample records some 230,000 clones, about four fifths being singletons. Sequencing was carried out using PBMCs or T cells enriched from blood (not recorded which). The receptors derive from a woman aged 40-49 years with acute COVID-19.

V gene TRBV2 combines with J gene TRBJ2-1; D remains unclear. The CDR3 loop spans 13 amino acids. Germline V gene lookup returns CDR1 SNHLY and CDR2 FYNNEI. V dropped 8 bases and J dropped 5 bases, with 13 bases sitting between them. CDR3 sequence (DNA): TGTGCCAGCCGGGTTACGTCCGACAATGAGCAGTTCTTC. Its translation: CASRVTSDNEQFF.

The CDR3 DNA reads as TGTGCCATCAGTGAGATGGGCGGGAAAGAGACCCAGTACTTC. Translated, it gives CAISEMGGKETQYF. The gene calls are TRBV10-3 and TRBJ2-5; weak D call: TRBD2 (6 bases). The CDR3 length is 14 residues. V lost 2 bases and J lost 3, with 10 bases in between. Germline V gives CDR1 ENHRY, CDR2 SYGVKD.

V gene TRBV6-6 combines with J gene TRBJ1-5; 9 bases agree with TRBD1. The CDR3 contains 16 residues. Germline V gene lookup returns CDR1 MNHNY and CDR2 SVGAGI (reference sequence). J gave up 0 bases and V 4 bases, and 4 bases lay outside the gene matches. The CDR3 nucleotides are TGTGCCAGCAGTTCCACGGGACAGGGTAGCAATCAGCCCCAGCATTTT. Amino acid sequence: CASSSTGQGSNQPQHF.

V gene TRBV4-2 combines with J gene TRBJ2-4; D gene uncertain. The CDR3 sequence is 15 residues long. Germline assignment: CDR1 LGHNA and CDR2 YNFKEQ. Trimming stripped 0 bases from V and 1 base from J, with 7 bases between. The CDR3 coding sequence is TGTGCCAGCAGCCAAGACTGGGCGGCCAAAAACATTCAGTACTTC. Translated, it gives CASSQDWAAKNIQYF.

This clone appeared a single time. The CDR3 sequence: CASSQVGGTGEAFF. CDR3 in DNA: TGTGCCAGCAGCCAAGTGGGGGGGACAGGTGAAGCTTTCTTT. J is TRBJ1-1 and V is TRBV3-1 (or the pseudogene TRBV3-2); 8 bases fit TRBD1. The V gene end was trimmed by 1 base and the J gene end by 7 bases; junction bases not matched to a gene: 5. This CDR3 comprises 14 residues. Germline V gene lookup returns CDR1 LGHDT and CDR2 YNNKEL (reference sequence).

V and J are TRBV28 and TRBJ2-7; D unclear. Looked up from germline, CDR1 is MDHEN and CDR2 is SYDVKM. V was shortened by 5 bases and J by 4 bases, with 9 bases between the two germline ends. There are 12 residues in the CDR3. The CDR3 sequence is CASSGLRYEQYF. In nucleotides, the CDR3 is TGTGCCAGCAGTGGCCTGAGGTACGAGCAGTACTTC.

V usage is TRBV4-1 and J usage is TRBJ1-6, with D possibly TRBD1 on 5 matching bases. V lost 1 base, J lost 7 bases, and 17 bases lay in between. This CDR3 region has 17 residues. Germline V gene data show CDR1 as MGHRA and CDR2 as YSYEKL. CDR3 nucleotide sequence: TGCGCCAGCAGCCAAGCCTCAGGGCCCCTTGGAAATTCACCCCTCCACTTT. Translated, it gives CASSQASGPLGNSPLHF.

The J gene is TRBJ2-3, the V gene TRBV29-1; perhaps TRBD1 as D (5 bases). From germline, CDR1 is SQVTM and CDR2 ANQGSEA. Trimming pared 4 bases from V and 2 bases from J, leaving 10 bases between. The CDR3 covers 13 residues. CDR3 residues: CSVGRTNTDTQYF. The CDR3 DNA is TGCAGCGTTGGCAGGACAAACACAGATACGCAGTATTTT.